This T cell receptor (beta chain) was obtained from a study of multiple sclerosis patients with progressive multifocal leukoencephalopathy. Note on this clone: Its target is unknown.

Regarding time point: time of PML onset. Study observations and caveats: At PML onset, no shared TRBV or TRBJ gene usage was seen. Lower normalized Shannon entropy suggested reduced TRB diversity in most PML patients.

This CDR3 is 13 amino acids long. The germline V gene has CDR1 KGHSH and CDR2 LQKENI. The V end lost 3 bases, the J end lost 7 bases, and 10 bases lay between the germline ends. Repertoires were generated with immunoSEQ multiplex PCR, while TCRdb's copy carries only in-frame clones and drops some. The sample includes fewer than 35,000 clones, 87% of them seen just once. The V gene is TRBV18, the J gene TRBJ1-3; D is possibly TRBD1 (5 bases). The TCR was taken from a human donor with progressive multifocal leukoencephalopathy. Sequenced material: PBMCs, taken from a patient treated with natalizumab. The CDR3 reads CASSPGTANTIYF. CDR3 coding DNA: TGTGCCAGCTCACCTGGGACGGCTAACACCATATATTTT.